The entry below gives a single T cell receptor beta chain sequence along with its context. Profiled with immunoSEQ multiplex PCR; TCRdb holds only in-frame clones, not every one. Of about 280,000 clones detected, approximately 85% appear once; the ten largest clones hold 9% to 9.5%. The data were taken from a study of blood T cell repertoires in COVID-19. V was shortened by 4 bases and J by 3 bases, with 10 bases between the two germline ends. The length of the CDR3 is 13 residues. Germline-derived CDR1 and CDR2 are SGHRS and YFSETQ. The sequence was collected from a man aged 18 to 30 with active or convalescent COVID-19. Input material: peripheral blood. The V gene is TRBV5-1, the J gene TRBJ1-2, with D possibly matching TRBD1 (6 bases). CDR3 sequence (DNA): TGCGCCAGCAGCGGCGGACAGTACTATGGCTACACCTTC. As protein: CASSGGQYYGYTF.